Shown below are 30 T cell receptor beta chains from a single sample sequenced in a study of identical twins. Via MiXCR, TCRdb re-called the 5' RACE reads, giving one row per CDR3 protein. The table includes about 240,000 distinct CDR3 sequences, about 10% detected once. The source material was memory T cells sorted from blood. These receptors came from a man aged 45-65 years in good health.

V is TRBV11-1 and J is TRBJ2-2; TRBD1 matches 12 bases. Germline assignment: CDR1 SGHAT and CDR2 FQDESV (reference sequence). The CDR3 contains 20 residues. Trimming at V came to 4 bases and at J to 1 base, leaving 13 bases not matched to a gene. The CDR3 nucleotides read TGTGCCAGCAGCTCGCAAACCCTGGGACAGGGGGCGCGGAACACCGGGGAGCTGTTTTTT. Amino acid sequence: CASSSQTLGQGARNTGELFF. Combining the CDR3 with reference TRBV11-1 and TRBJ2-2 gives the whole variable domain EAEVAQSPRYKITEKSQAVAFWCDPISGHATLYWYRQILGQGPELLVQFQDESVVDDSQLPKDRFSAERLKGVDSTLKIQPAELGDSAMYLCASSSQTLGQGARNTGELFFGEGSRLTVL.

The V gene is TRBV5-1, the J gene TRBJ1-1; D remains unclear. The CDR3 contains 16 residues. Germline CDR1 is SGHRS and CDR2 is YFSETQ. Trimming shortened V by 1 base and J by 0 bases, and 13 bases separated the two germline ends. CDR3 in DNA: TGCGCCAGCAGCTTGAATGGTCTACAACTGAACACTGAAGCTTTCTTT. Translation: CASSLNGLQLNTEAFF. Filled out from reference TRBV5-1 and TRBJ1-1, the complete variable domain reads KAGVTQTPRYLIKTRGQQVTLSCSPISGHRSVSWYQQTPGQGLQFLFEYFSETQRNKGNFPGRFSGRQFSNSRSEMNVSTLELGDSALYLCASSLNGLQLNTEAFFGQGTRLTVV.

A few counts support this clonotype. The J gene is TRBJ2-1, the V gene TRBV12-3 or TRBV12-4; 8 nucleotides agree with TRBD2. The CDR3 is 14 residues long. V dropped 6 bases and J dropped 6; count of bases not matched to a gene: 7. The CDR3 is CASRYGTRGNEQFF. The CDR3 region has the DNA TGTGCCAGCAGGTACGGGACTAGGGGCAATGAGCAGTTCTTC.

This clonotype occurred many times. The gene calls are TRBV12-3 or TRBV12-4 and TRBJ2-7; D uncertain. The CDR3 runs 14 residues. V lost 5 bases, J lost 9 bases, and 20 bases lay in between. CDR3 protein: CASSDNRTPLWQYF. In nucleotides, the CDR3 is TGTGCCAGCAGTGATAACCGGACCCCCCTATGGCAGTACTTC.

On this clonotype itself: A read error may explain this, as a much larger clone is one base away. The chain is built from TRBV6-6 and TRBJ2-3, with D possibly matching TRBD1 (6 bases). Trimming pared 6 bases from V and 4 bases from J, leaving 8 bases between. The germline V gene has CDR1 MNHNY and CDR2 SVGAGI (reference sequence). CDR3 size: 12 residues. In nucleotides, the CDR3 is TGTGCCAGCAGGGCAGGGGCAGATACGCAGTATTTT. Its translation: CASRAGADTQYF.

The gene calls are TRBV7-2 and TRBJ2-1, with D possibly TRBD1 on 5 matching bases. Trimming removed 5 bases at V and 7 bases at J, with 15 bases between. This CDR3 comprises 14 residues. CDR1 SGHTA and CDR2 FQGNSA come from the germline V gene. CDR3 nucleotide sequence: TGTGCCAGCAGCCTGACCAGGGTATGGAATGAGCAGTTCTTC. Encoded protein: CASSLTRVWNEQFF.

This clonotype was seen at least ten times. The chain employs TRBV4-3 and TRBJ2-3; D is perhaps TRBD1 or TRBD2 (8 bases each). V lost 10 bases to trimming and J lost 5 bases, with 19 bases between them. The CDR3 extends over 14 amino acids. Germline V CDR1 and CDR2: LGHNA, YSLEER. The CDR3 loop reads CATGERGTGDTQYF. CDR3 DNA: TGCGCCACTGGGGAGCGGGGGACAGGAGATACGCAGTATTTT.

The chain employs TRBV7-2 and TRBJ2-5; 7 nucleotides match TRBD1. The V and J ends lost 5 bases and 2 bases, in that order; junction bases with no gene match: 5. This CDR3 comprises 14 residues. Germline V gives CDR1 SGHTA, CDR2 FQGNSA. CDR3 DNA sequence: TGTGCCAGCAGCCGGGACAGAGGTCAAGAGACCCAGTACTTC. This translates into CASSRDRGQETQYF.

This clonotype occurred a few times. This chain links TRBV25-1 with TRBJ2-4; D gene uncertain. Germline lookup yields CDR1 MGHDK and CDR2 SYGVNS. V shed 3 bases and J shed 5 bases, with 2 bases lying between them. The CDR3 has 11 residues. CDR3 DNA sequence: TGTGCCAGCAGTGACGAAAACATTCAGTACTTC. Residues: CASSDENIQYF.

The chain couples TRBV7-2 to TRBJ2-1, with D tentatively TRBD2 (5 bases). The CDR3 has 16 residues. Trimming cost V 4 bases and J 0 bases, with 13 bases left between them. Germline CDR1 reads SGHTA; CDR2 reads FQGNSA. CDR3 in amino acids: CASSSRAVGSYNEQFF. The CDR3 coding sequence is TGTGCCAGCAGCTCCCGAGCGGTAGGCTCCTACAATGAGCAGTTCTTC.

This clonotype was seen ten or more times. The V gene is TRBV7-2, the J gene TRBJ2-3; D may be TRBD1 or TRBD2 (6 bases each). Looked up from germline, CDR1 is SGHTA and CDR2 is FQGNSA. This CDR3 is built from 15 residues. Trimming removed 5 bases at V and 4 bases at J, with 16 bases between. This CDR3 reads CASSTLGGGADTQYF. The DNA of the CDR3 is TGTGCCAGCAGCACCCTGGGGGGCGGCGCAGATACGCAGTATTTT.

This clonotype was seen many times. J is TRBJ2-1 and V is TRBV14; 7 bases map to TRBD1. V lost 1 base and J lost 7; bases outside the gene matches: 10. The CDR3 has 16 amino acids. CDR1 SGHDN and CDR2 FVKESK come from the germline V gene. CDR3 DNA: TGTGCCAGCAGCCAAGCCCCGGGACAGACTATGAATGAGCAGTTCTTC. This gives the protein CASSQAPGQTMNEQFF.

The sample holds many counts of this clonotype. The chain has TRBV20-1 and TRBJ2-5; 7 bases are a match to TRBD1. Germline-derived CDR1 and CDR2 are DFQATT and SNEGSKA (reference sequence). V lost 6 bases and J lost 7; bases outside the gene matches: 11. There are 13 residues in the CDR3. The CDR3 coding sequence is TGCAGTGCCATCACCGGGACAGCCGGGACCCAGTACTTC. It is translated as CSAITGTAGTQYF.

The chain links TRBV2 to TRBJ2-7; perhaps TRBD2 as D (6 bases). Germline CDR1 reads SNHLY; CDR2 reads FYNNEI. V was clipped by 7 bases and J by 9 bases, with 16 bases between them. The CDR3 loop spans 12 amino acids. The CDR3 region has the DNA TGTGCCAGCACTTCGTCGGGGGAATGGCAGTACTTC. Translated: CASTSSGEWQYF.

In this sample, this clonotype turned up many times. CDR3 amino acids: CASRQDFGGPGYEQFF. The CDR3 nucleotides are TGCGCCAGCAGGCAAGACTTCGGGGGACCGGGCTATGAGCAGTTCTTC. This chain joins TRBV5-1 and TRBJ2-1; D may be TRBD2 (6 bases). Trimming shortened V by 5 bases and J by 8 bases, and 23 bases separated the two germline ends. This CDR3 region has 16 residues. Looked up from germline, CDR1 is SGHRS and CDR2 is YFSETQ.

This clonotype was counted a few times. CDR3 region: CASSLGHQEQFF. CDR3 DNA: TGTGCCAGCAGCTTAGGACACCAAGAGCAGTTCTTC. This chain uses TRBV7-8 with TRBJ2-1, with D hard to call. Between the trimmed V and J ends, which lost 1 base and 10 bases, there was a span of 8 bases. Germline V lookup: CDR1 SGHVS, CDR2 FQNEAQ. The CDR3 contains 12 residues.

The chain carries TRBV20-1 and TRBJ1-1; D not resolved. This CDR3 contains 13 residues. The germline V and J ends were trimmed by 5 bases and 0 bases, with 10 bases remaining between them. Germline-derived CDR1 and CDR2 are DFQATT and SNEGSKA (reference sequence). The CDR3 region is CSAGVGVNTEAFF. In nucleotides, the CDR3 is TGCAGTGCTGGAGTTGGGGTGAACACTGAAGCTTTCTTT.

This clonotype was counted a few times. The chain recombines TRBV20-1 with TRBJ2-5; tentatively, D is TRBD1 (6 bases). The length of the CDR3 is 14 residues. Looked up from germline, CDR1 is DFQATT and CDR2 is SNEGSKA (reference sequence). The V end lost 1 base, the J end lost 4 bases, and 13 bases lay between the germline ends. As DNA, the CDR3 is TGCAGTGCTAGAGGGGACACGGGGACAGAGACCCAGTACTTC. This codes for CSARGDTGTETQYF.

Many counts were recorded for this clonotype. V and J are TRBV10-1 and TRBJ2-2, with D possibly being TRBD1 (6 bases). Deletions cut 4 bases from V and 5 bases from J, with 14 bases between. Looked up from germline, CDR1 is WNHNN and CDR2 is SYGVQD (reference sequence). CDR3 length: 15 residues. CDR3 coding DNA: TGCGCCAGCAGTGGTGGACAGCTTCAGACCGGGGAGCTGTTTTTT. Translation: CASSGGQLQTGELFF.

The chain uses TRBV7-2 and TRBJ1-1, with 7 bases that match TRBD1. V gave up 5 bases and J gave up 1 base; unmatched junction bases: 4. CDR3 size: 14 residues. The V gene's germline CDR1 is SGHTA and CDR2 FQGNSA. The DNA for the CDR3 is TGTGCCAGCAGCACCCGGGACAGGAACACTGAAGCTTTCTTT. It yields the protein CASSTRDRNTEAFF.

This clonotype has only a few counts. The chain links TRBV7-9 to TRBJ2-3, with TRBD2 as a possible D gene (6 bases). Germline lookup yields CDR1 SEHNR and CDR2 FQNEAQ (reference sequence). CDR3 size: 13 residues. Deletions cut 5 bases from V and 6 bases from J, with 12 bases between. CDR3 DNA sequence: TGTGCCAGCAGCGCCCCACTAGCCGATACGCAGTATTTT. Protein product: CASSAPLADTQYF.

This clonotype appeared many times. The V call is TRBV5-1, the J call TRBJ1-6; 9 bases line up with TRBD1. CDR3 size: 17 residues. Germline V gene data show CDR1 as SGHRS and CDR2 as YFSETQ. J gave up 0 bases and V 2 bases, and 3 bases lay outside the gene matches. The CDR3 DNA follows: TGCGCCAGCAGCTTCGGACAGGGGAGCTCCTATAATTCACCCCTCCACTTT. Protein sequence: CASSFGQGSSYNSPLHF.

Many counts were recorded for this clonotype. The rearrangement joins TRBV20-1 to TRBJ2-1, with D possibly TRBD2 on 5 matching bases. The germline CDR1 and CDR2 sequences are DFQATT and SNEGSKA (reference sequence). This CDR3 is built from 15 residues. Trimming removed 6 bases from V and 6 bases from J, with 21 bases in between. CDR3 sequence reads: CSALDKWLTLNEQFF. The CDR3 nucleotides read TGCAGTGCACTAGACAAATGGCTTACCCTCAATGAGCAGTTCTTC.

This clonotype was recorded at least ten times. The chain links TRBV15 to TRBJ2-1; D unresolved. Germline V gene lookup returns CDR1 LNHNV and CDR2 YYDKDF (reference sequence). V was cut by 1 base and J by 2 bases, with 9 bases left in between. The CDR3 length is 15 residues. The CDR3 loop is CATSRGDNPYNEQFF. The CDR3 nucleotides read TGTGCCACCAGCAGAGGGGATAACCCCTACAATGAGCAGTTCTTC.

This clonotype was recorded at least ten times. The chain recombines TRBV5-1 with TRBJ2-7, with no clear D. V was clipped by 0 bases and J by 3 bases, with 7 bases between them. Germline loops: CDR1 SGHRS, CDR2 YFSETQ. This CDR3 region has 13 residues. The CDR3 DNA reads TGCGCCAGCAGCTTGGGGGGTGTCTACGAGCAGTACTTC. The encoded protein is CASSLGGVYEQYF. The variable domain in full, with the rest retrieved from reference TRBV5-1 and TRBJ2-7, is KAGVTQTPRYLIKTRGQQVTLSCSPISGHRSVSWYQQTPGQGLQFLFEYFSETQRNKGNFPGRFSGRQFSNSRSEMNVSTLELGDSALYLCASSLGGVYEQYFGPGTRLTVT.

There are a few counts of this clonotype. The chain uses TRBV2 and TRBJ1-3; 7 bases map to TRBD1. The CDR3 loop spans 15 amino acids. Germline CDR1 is SNHLY and CDR2 is FYNNEI. The V segment lost 5 bases and the J segment 9 bases; nucleotides outside the gene matches: 13. The DNA for the CDR3 is TGTGCCAGCAGTCAACGGACAGGAGTTGGGGGCACCATATATTTT. This gives the protein CASSQRTGVGGTIYF. The full variable domain, completed using reference TRBV2 and TRBJ1-3, is EPEVTQTPSHQVTQMGQEVILRCVPISNHLYFYWYRQILGQKVEFLVSFYNNEISEKSEIFDDQFSVERPDGSNFTLKIRSTKLEDSAMYFCASSQRTGVGGTIYFGEGSWLTVV.

This clonotype was found once. The V call is TRBV2, the J call TRBJ2-1; 9 bases are shared with TRBD2. Germline CDR1 is SNHLY and CDR2 is FYNNEI. This CDR3 contains 15 residues. The V gene end was trimmed by 10 bases and the J gene end by 6 bases; junction bases not matched to a gene: 13. The CDR3 is CATPRSAGGGNEQFF. Written as DNA, the CDR3 is TGTGCCACGCCCAGATCAGCGGGAGGAGGCAATGAGCAGTTCTTC.

This clonotype has just a few counts. The J gene is TRBJ2-7, the V gene TRBV20-1, with TRBD1 matching over 7 bases. The germline CDR1 and CDR2 sequences are DFQATT and SNEGSKA (reference sequence). V lost 3 bases, J lost 1 base, and 9 bases stayed unmatched. The CDR3 totals 15 residues. The CDR3 sequence: CSASDGDRLSYEQYF. CDR3 bases: TGCAGTGCTAGTGACGGGGACAGACTATCCTACGAGCAGTACTTC.

V gene TRBV7-8 combines with J gene TRBJ2-7; a weak D match, TRBD1 (6 bases). This CDR3 is 16 amino acids long. Trimming removed 7 bases from V and 2 bases from J, with 21 bases in between. Per germline, CDR1 SGHVS and CDR2 FQNEAQ. This chain's CDR3 is CASKPSWGQTAYEQYF. The DNA of the CDR3 is TGTGCCAGCAAACCTTCCTGGGGGCAAACGGCCTACGAGCAGTACTTC. Looking up the rest from reference TRBV7-8 and TRBJ2-7 gives the full variable domain: GAGVSQSPRYKVAKRGQDVALRCDPISGHVSLFWYQQALGQGPEFLTYFQNEAQLDKSGLPSDRFFAERPEGSVSTLKIQRTQQEDSAVYLCASKPSWGQTAYEQYFGPGTRLTVT.

In this sample, this clonotype turned up a few times. The rearrangement joins TRBV19 to TRBJ1-5; D unresolved. The CDR3 runs 14 residues. Between the trimmed V and J ends, which lost 5 bases and 0 bases, there was a span of 8 bases. CDR1 is LNHDA and CDR2 is SQIVND in the germline V gene (reference sequence). The CDR3 bases are TGTGCCAGTAGTCCCCAAAGTAGCAATCAGCCCCAGCATTTT. Protein product: CASSPQSSNQPQHF. The whole variable domain, filled in from reference TRBV19 and TRBJ1-5, reads DGGITQSPKYLFRKEGQNVTLSCEQNLNHDAMYWYRQDPGQGLRLIYYSQIVNDFQKGDIAEGYSVSREKKESFPLTVTSAQKNPTAFYLCASSPQSSNQPQHFGDGTRLSIL.